The 18 T cell receptor beta chains below come from one sample, sequenced in a study of shared clonotypes between healthy human individuals. Sequencing was performed with immunoSEQ multiplex PCR; in TCRdb, only in-frame clones are kept and a portion is missing. Among around 600,000 clones, 97% were seen once, and the ten largest hold 0.045% to 0.07%. Sequenced sample: naive CD4+ T cells sorted from blood. Subset defined: CD45RA+ positively selected. All receptors derive from a woman in her 30s in good health.

J is TRBJ1-1 and V is TRBV6-6; D unresolved. The V gene's germline CDR1 is MNHNY and CDR2 SVGAGI (reference sequence). The V end was cut by 6 bases, the J end by 4 bases, with 15 bases between. The CDR3 is 14 amino acids. CDR3 nucleotides: TGTGCCAGCAGCCCCGCCGGAGGGTTCACTGAAGCTTTCTTT. Translating gives CASSPAGGFTEAFF.

The V gene is TRBV5-1, the J gene TRBJ2-7; 10 bases match TRBD1. Germline assignment: CDR1 SGHRS and CDR2 YFSETQ. With V trimmed by 4 bases and J by 1 base, 5 bases remained unmatched. CDR3 length equals 15 residues. As DNA, the CDR3 is TGCGCCAGCAGCCCGGGACAGGGGACTTCCTACGAGCAGTACTTC. The encoded protein is CASSPGQGTSYEQYF.

This clone was found once. The CDR3 spells CASSPGTRNTGELFF. The CDR3 region has the DNA TGTGCCAGCAGCCCCGGGACACGGAACACCGGGGAGCTGTTTTTT. The chain uses TRBV11-3 and TRBJ2-2, with D possibly being TRBD1 (6 bases). The CDR3 sequence is 15 residues long. The germline V gene encodes CDR1 SGHNT and CDR2 YENEEA. Trimming cost V 5 bases and J 1 base, with 11 bases left between them.

The chain is built from TRBV5-1 and TRBJ2-3; D gene unclear. The CDR3 is 13 amino acids. Germline V gene sequence: CDR1 SGHRS, CDR2 YFSETQ. Trimming removed 2 bases from V and 11 bases from J, with 15 bases in between. The CDR3 region is CASSFDFSSGQYF. DNA for the CDR3: TGCGCCAGCAGCTTCGACTTCTCCTCGGGGCAGTATTTT.

This clone has a single count. J is TRBJ1-2 and V is TRBV5-1; 7 nucleotides match TRBD1. This CDR3 is built from 16 residues. Trimming took 4 bases from V and 9 from J; bases not matched to a gene: 18. From germline, CDR1 is SGHRS and CDR2 YFSETQ. Here the CDR3 DNA reads TGCGCCAGCAGCCCTGCCCCAGTAGGGACAGTTCTAAGCTACACCTTC. Translating it yields CASSPAPVGTVLSYTF.

The genes are TRBV7-8 and TRBJ1-2; D may be TRBD1 (6 bases). Germline CDR1 reads SGHVS; CDR2 reads FQNEAQ. The CDR3 has 16 amino acids. The ends were cut back, 5 bases at V and 4 bases at J, with 20 bases in the middle. The CDR3 nucleotides read TGTGCCAGCAGCCCCGGGACACGCGACCGCATCTATGGCTACACCTTC. Translation: CASSPGTRDRIYGYTF. Complete variable domain (other parts from reference TRBV7-8 and TRBJ1-2): GAGVSQSPRYKVAKRGQDVALRCDPISGHVSLFWYQQALGQGPEFLTYFQNEAQLDKSGLPSDRFFAERPEGSVSTLKIQRTQQEDSAVYLCASSPGTRDRIYGYTFGSGTRLTVV.

This chain connects TRBV4-1 to TRBJ1-2, with D perhaps matching TRBD1 (5 bases). This CDR3 is 13 amino acids long. The ends were cut back, 1 base at V and 8 bases at J, with 11 bases in the middle. Germline assignment: CDR1 MGHRA and CDR2 YSYEKL. The CDR3, as DNA: TGCGCCAGCAGCCAAGGTGGGGGGTGGGGCTACACCTTC. It codes for CASSQGGGWGYTF.

The chain recombines TRBV21-1 with TRBJ1-5. TRBV21-1 is a pseudogene. The CDR3 extends over 18 amino acids. CDR3 protein: CASSKGGRGGILNQPQHF. In nucleotides, the CDR3 is TGTGCCAGCAGCAAAGGTGGGAGGGGAGGGATTTTGAATCAGCCCCAGCATTTT.

This chain uses TRBV6-6 with TRBJ2-7, with 7 bases identical to TRBD2. Trimming took 6 bases from V and 7 from J; bases not matched to a gene: 15. Germline values: CDR1 MNHNY, CDR2 SVGAGI (reference sequence). CDR3 size: 15 residues. The CDR3, as DNA: TGTGCCAGCAGCCGCACCGGGACTAACGCCTTGGAGCAGTACTTC. Translated: CASSRTGTNALEQYF.

The chain carries TRBV19 and TRBJ2-3, with D possibly TRBD2 on 6 matching bases. V was trimmed by 3 bases and J by 0 bases, leaving 10 bases between them. The length of the CDR3 is 15 residues. In germline, CDR1 is LNHDA, CDR2 SQIVND (reference sequence). This CDR3 is CASSIGGTSTDTQYF. CDR3 bases: TGTGCCAGTAGTATCGGCGGGACGAGCACAGATACGCAGTATTTT.

The rearrangement uses TRBV27 and TRBJ2-1; 8 nucleotides align to TRBD1. Germline V CDR1 and CDR2: MNHEY, SMNVEV (reference sequence). The CDR3 loop spans 16 amino acids. V gave up 1 base and J gave up 4 bases; unmatched junction bases: 6. In DNA, the CDR3 is TGTGCCAGCAGTTTATTCGGTACAGGGGGGTACAATGAGCAGTTCTTC. Its protein is CASSLFGTGGYNEQFF.

The rearrangement links TRBV5-8 to TRBJ1-3; D is uncertain. The ends were cut back, 4 bases at V and 4 bases at J, with 18 bases in the middle. The CDR3 runs 16 residues. From germline, CDR1 is SGHTS and CDR2 YDEGEE. The CDR3 here is CASSVETFVLGNTIYF. The CDR3 coding sequence is TGTGCCAGCAGCGTGGAAACCTTTGTTCTAGGAAACACCATATATTTT.

This clone was recorded only once. The gene calls are TRBV27 and TRBJ1-2; D gene unclear. Trimming cost V 7 bases and J 4 bases, with 16 bases left between them. Germline-derived CDR1 and CDR2 are MNHEY and SMNVEV (reference sequence). CDR3 size: 14 residues. Here the CDR3 reads CASTDGRRSYGYTF. The CDR3 DNA reads as TGTGCCAGCACGGACGGACGGCGTAGCTATGGCTACACCTTC.

The chain joins TRBV4-2 to TRBJ1-5; D may be TRBD1 (5 bases). From germline, CDR1 is LGHNA and CDR2 YNFKEQ. The CDR3 covers 14 residues. V was pared by 0 bases and J by 4 bases, with 7 bases between. The CDR3: CASSQDQGNQPQHF. For the CDR3, the DNA is TGTGCCAGCAGCCAAGATCAGGGTAATCAGCCCCAGCATTTT.

As concerns this clone: It is unclear where the CDR3 begins or ends on the DNA, so no DNA is shown, and the CDR3 is as TCRdb lists it. This rearrangement joins TRBV21-1 to TRBJ2-7; the D call TRBD1 from the table was never checked on the DNA. TRBV21-1 is marked as a pseudogene. Both ends counted, the CDR3 spans 15 residues. The CDR3: CASSKVGQGINEQYF.

The chain uses TRBV4-1 and TRBJ2-5; D is undetermined. The V end was cut by 0 bases, the J end by 2 bases, with 10 bases between. The CDR3 length is 15 residues. The germline gives CDR1 MGHRA, CDR2 YSYEKL. CDR3 loop: CASSQDRDWQETQYF. CDR3 coding DNA: TGCGCCAGCAGCCAAGACCGTGACTGGCAAGAGACCCAGTACTTC.

The chain employs TRBV13 and TRBJ2-1; D is perhaps TRBD2 (5 bases). CDR1 and CDR2 (germline): PRHDT, FYEKMQ (reference sequence). The CDR3 runs 16 residues. Trimming cost V 3 bases and J 2 bases, with 14 bases left between them. CDR3 in amino acids: CASSFFGGSPYNEQFF. The CDR3 nucleotides are TGTGCCAGCAGCTTTTTTGGTGGGAGCCCCTACAATGAGCAGTTCTTC.

This rearrangement joins TRBV6-6 to TRBJ1-2; weak D call: TRBD1 (5 bases). V lost 7 bases and J lost 8, with 14 bases in between. CDR3 size: 12 residues. Looked up from germline, CDR1 is MNHNY and CDR2 is SVGAGI (reference sequence). CDR3 DNA sequence: TGTGCCAGCACCACAGGACTCGACGGCTACACCTTC. It yields the protein CASTTGLDGYTF.